A selection of T cell receptor beta chains follows, all from one sample in a study of blood T cell repertoires in COVID-19. The repertoire was sequenced with immunoSEQ multiplex PCR; TCRdb's copy has only in-frame clones and lacks some. Here the sample spans 94,000 or so clones, 85% to 90% being singletons. The sample consisted of peripheral blood. The receptors originated from a woman of 80 years or more with active COVID-19. CDR3s include the opening cysteine and the closing phenylalanine or tryptophan. D genes are given only for firm matches. Clone size is shown for a subset of rows, as once, few, many or a class of expanded clone.

J gene,V gene,D gene,clone size,CDR3 DNA,CDR3 protein
TRBJ2-3,TRBV6-6,TRBD1,.,TGTGCCAGCAGTTACTCACAGCCGGGACAGGCGCAGTATTTT,CASSYSQPGQAQYF
TRBJ2-7,TRBV7-8,.,.,TGTGCCAGCAGCTTACTGGGCTCATACGAGCAGTACTTC,CASSLLGSYEQYF
TRBJ2-1,TRBV5-1,TRBD2,.,TGCGCCAGCTACCACCCCGGGACTAGCGGGAATAATGAGCAGTTCTTC,CASYHPGTSGNNEQFF
TRBJ2-7,TRBV15,TRBD1,.,TGTGCCACCAGCAGAGATTACGCGGGACAGGGGTTGGAGCAGTACTTC,CATSRDYAGQGLEQYF
TRBJ2-5,TRBV2,.,.,TGTGCCAGCAGTGAACGCCGGCAGGCCCAAAAAGAGACCCAGTACTTC,CASSERRQAQKETQYF
TRBJ1-2,TRBV28,.,.,TGTGCCAGCAGCCCTAATCAGGGGTACTATGGCTACACCTTC,CASSPNQGYYGYTF
TRBJ2-3,TRBV6-2/TRBV6-3,TRBD2,.,TGTGCCAGCAGTCCGGAGCGGGATTTCCCAGATACGCAGTATTTT,CASSPERDFPDTQYF
TRBJ1-2,TRBV11-1,.,.,TGTGCCAGCAGCTTAGCGCGGGGGAACTATGGCTACACCTTC,CASSLARGNYGYTF
TRBJ2-1,TRBV19,.,.,TGTGCCAGTAGTATAGGGCTGAAGCGGACCTCTAACAATGAGCAGTTCTTC,CASSIGLKRTSNNEQFF
TRBJ2-4,TRBV6-2/TRBV6-3,TRBD1,once,TGTGCCAGCAGTGACAGGGTAAACATTCAGTACTTC,CASSDRVNIQYF
TRBJ2-2,TRBV10-3,.,.,TGTGCCATCAGTCCGGACACCGGGGAGCTGTTTTTT,CAISPDTGELFF
TRBJ1-2,TRBV6-5,.,.,TGTGCCAGCAGCGCGGGGGGCGACTATGGCTACACCTTC,CASSAGGDYGYTF
TRBJ1-2,TRBV3-1/TRBV3-2,.,.,TGTGCCAGCAGCCCAACAGGGTTGGCCTATGGCTACACCTTC,CASSPTGLAYGYTF
TRBJ2-6,TRBV27,.,.,TGTGCCAGCAGTTTCGAGAGGGTCGGGGTTTCGGCTGGGGCCAACGTCCTGACTTTC,CASSFERVGVSAGANVLTF
TRBJ2-1,TRBV12-3/TRBV12-4,.,.,TGTGCCAGCAGTTTTCGGGTAAACAATGAGCAGTTCTTC,CASSFRVNNEQFF
TRBJ1-2,TRBV5-1,.,.,TGCGCCAGCAGCTTGGAACAGGGTACGTTTAACTATGGCTACACCTTC,CASSLEQGTFNYGYTF
TRBJ2-7,TRBV4-3,TRBD2,.,TGCGCCAGCAGCCAAAATATGGGGCGGGAGGTCTCCTACGAGCAGTACTTC,CASSQNMGREVSYEQYF
TRBJ1-4,TRBV27,.,few,TGTGCCAGCAGTTTAAGCCAGATACAGGAAAAACTGTTTTTT,CASSLSQIQEKLFF
TRBJ2-3,TRBV28,TRBD2,.,TGTGCCAGCAGTTCACACCCAGGCGGGAGGGGAGGGTTTAACACAGATACGCAGTATTTT,CASSSHPGGRGGFNTDTQYF
TRBJ1-2,TRBV5-1,TRBD1,.,TGCGCCAGCAGCCCCGACAGGGGGTATGGCTACACCTTC,CASSPDRGYGYTF
TRBJ2-4,TRBV5-4,.,.,TGTGCCAGCAGTCAGGGAGGAGCCAAAAACATTCAGTACTTC,CASSQGGAKNIQYF
TRBJ2-1,TRBV4-1,.,.,TGCGCCAGCAGCCGGGTACCTCAGCGGGCGTACAATGAGCAGTTCTTC,CASSRVPQRAYNEQFF
TRBJ2-1,TRBV29-1,TRBD1,.,TGCAGCGTCCTGGACAGGCCAGACAATGAGCAGTTCTTC,CSVLDRPDNEQFF
TRBJ1-1,TRBV7-3,.,.,TGTGCCAGCAGCTTATACGACAGTGGGGCTGAAGCTTTCTTT,CASSLYDSGAEAFF
TRBJ2-5,TRBV13,.,.,TGTGCCAGCAGCTTAGAGGGGAGGGAGACCCAGTACTTC,CASSLEGRETQYF
TRBJ2-3,TRBV9,.,.,TGTGCCAGCAGCGTACAGGGCACAGATACGCAGTATTTT,CASSVQGTDTQYF
TRBJ2-1,TRBV7-3,TRBD2,.,TGTGCCAGCAGTCCCCTGGCGGGAGGGCCGTCCAATGAGCAGTTCTTC,CASSPLAGGPSNEQFF
TRBJ1-3,TRBV5-5,.,once,TGTGCCAGCAGCTTGTCACGGGGGGCTGATAGAAACACCATATATTTT,CASSLSRGADRNTIYF
TRBJ2-1,TRBV2,.,.,TGTGCCAGCAGTGAGGGTTTTCAGGGAAAATACAATGAGCAGTTCTTC,CASSEGFQGKYNEQFF
TRBJ2-1,TRBV10-3,TRBD2,.,TGTGCCATCAGTGAGTCCGGAACGGGAGGGCCAGGCATCAATGAGCAGTTCTTC,CAISESGTGGPGINEQFF
TRBJ2-5,TRBV10-3,.,.,TGTGCCATCAGCCGGGCTAGCAGTTCCCAACAAGAGACCCAGTACTTC,CAISRASSSQQETQYF